Listed below are T cell receptor beta chains from one sample, sequenced in a study of T cell responses to AZD1222 COVID-19 vaccine. Generated by immunoSEQ multiplex PCR, the TCRdb table keeps only in-frame clones and is missing some. The data contain approximately 89,000 clones, under 95% of them singletons. The sample consisted of peripheral blood, taken on day 0 of AZD1222 vaccination. The receptors shown here come from an adult in good health. The CDR3 runs from the conserved cysteine through the conserved F or W. Each record gives: clone size, J gene, V gene, D gene, CDR3 protein, CDR3 DNA. D genes are given only for firm matches. The size of a clone is reported for some rows only, either as once, few or many, or as a class for expanded clones.

>.|TRBJ2-7|TRBV4-1|TRBD2
CASSQGAFGTSGSETYEQYF
TGCGCCAGCAGCCAAGGAGCTTTTGGGACTAGCGGGAGTGAGACCTACGAGCAGTACTTC
>.|TRBJ1-2|TRBV5-6|TRBD1
CASSLRAGGHYGYTF
TGTGCCAGCAGCTTGAGGGCAGGGGGACACTATGGCTACACCTTC
>.|TRBJ2-7|TRBV27|.
CASSVGTAGEQYF
TGTGCCAGCAGTGTAGGGACAGCGGGGGAGCAGTACTTC
>.|TRBJ1-2|TRBV28|.
CASSLSFGGVSYGYTF
TGTGCCAGCAGTTTAAGTTTCGGGGGGGTATCTTATGGCTACACCTTC
>.|TRBJ2-1|TRBV6-5|.
CASSLAGPRGDEQFF
TGTGCCAGCAGTTTGGCGGGACCTCGTGGCGATGAGCAGTTCTTC
>.|TRBJ1-2|TRBV11-2|.
CASSSGGQGWDGYTF
TGTGCCAGCAGCTCCGGGGGCCAAGGATGGGACGGCTACACCTTC
>.|TRBJ2-1|TRBV6-2/TRBV6-3|TRBD2
CASSRLAGGPYNEQFF
TGTGCCAGCAGCCGCCTAGCGGGAGGACCCTACAATGAGCAGTTCTTC
>.|TRBJ2-1|TRBV27|TRBD2
CASSTSSGSLYNEQFF
TGTGCCAGCAGCACCTCGAGCGGGAGCCTTTACAATGAGCAGTTCTTC
>.|TRBJ1-2|TRBV30|.
CAWSYSAYGYTF
TGTGCCTGGAGTTATTCAGCCTATGGCTACACCTTC
>once|TRBJ2-7|TRBV5-5|.
CASSQTTGRYYEQYF
TGTGCCAGCAGCCAAACGACAGGGAGGTACTACGAGCAGTACTTC
>.|TRBJ2-2|TRBV19|TRBD2
CASIAGGITGELFF
TGTGCCAGTATAGCGGGAGGTATAACCGGGGAGCTGTTTTTT
>.|TRBJ2-3|TRBV28|.
CASSFQGNTDTQYF
TGTGCCAGCAGTTTTCAGGGGAACACAGATACGCAGTATTTT
>.|TRBJ2-5|TRBV3-1/TRBV3-2|TRBD2
CASSPAGTSGETQYF
TGTGCCAGCAGCCCCGCCGGGACTAGCGGAGAGACCCAGTACTTC
>once|TRBJ1-2|TRBV14|.
CASSPRGQPYGYTF
TGTGCCAGCAGCCCCAGGGGACAACCCTATGGCTACACCTTC
>.|TRBJ2-7|TRBV3-1/TRBV3-2|TRBD2
CASSQDSASGEQYF
TGTGCCAGCAGCCAAGATTCCGCTAGCGGAGAGCAGTACTTC
>.|TRBJ1-6|TRBV21-1|.
CASSKAAFLRGANSPLHF
TGTGCCAGCAGCAAAGCTGCCTTTCTGAGGGGGGCTAATTCACCCCTCCACTTT
>.|TRBJ1-4|TRBV4-3|TRBD1
CASSQDLLTGAEKLFF
TGCGCCAGCAGCCAAGATTTACTTACAGGGGCGGAAAAACTGTTTTTT
>.|TRBJ2-1|TRBV2|.
CASSVMTSSYNEQFF
TGTGCCAGCAGCGTCATGACTAGCTCCTACAATGAGCAGTTCTTC
>.|TRBJ2-1|TRBV10-2|TRBD2
CASSTLGLTYNEQFF
TGCGCCAGCAGTACTCTGGGACTAACCTACAATGAGCAGTTCTTC
>.|TRBJ2-3|TRBV10-3|TRBD2
CAIGLAEDTQYF
TGTGCCATCGGTCTAGCGGAAGATACGCAGTATTTT
>.|TRBJ2-7|TRBV19|.
CASSIVPLPDSPYEQYF
TGTGCCAGTAGTATAGTCCCCCTCCCGGACAGCCCCTACGAGCAGTACTTC
>.|TRBJ2-7|TRBV5-6|TRBD2
CASSQLPGLAGGGNEQYF
TGTGCCAGCAGCCAGTTACCCGGACTAGCGGGAGGGGGGAACGAGCAGTACTTC
>.|TRBJ2-1|TRBV7-2|TRBD2
CASSLSVAGGLHHEQFF
TGTGCCAGCAGCTTATCGGTGGCGGGAGGGTTACATCATGAGCAGTTCTTC
>few|TRBJ2-1|TRBV7-8|.
CASSLPAASYNEQFF
TGTGCCAGCAGCTTGCCGGCAGCCTCCTACAATGAGCAGTTCTTC
>.|TRBJ2-1|TRBV9|.
CASRGDSRSGEQFF
TGTGCCAGCAGAGGTGATTCCAGAAGTGGTGAGCAGTTCTTC
>.|TRBJ2-3|TRBV18|TRBD1
CASSSRDRLITDTQYF
TGTGCCAGCTCAAGCCGGGACAGACTAATCACAGATACGCAGTATTTT
>.|TRBJ1-4|TRBV28|.
CASSSVWREDEKLFF
TGTGCCAGCAGCTCCGTGTGGAGGGAGGATGAAAAACTGTTTTTT
>.|TRBJ2-3|TRBV20-1|.
CSASRVAGDTQYF
TGCAGTGCTAGTAGGGTAGCTGGAGATACGCAGTATTTT
>.|TRBJ2-2|TRBV18|TRBD1
CASSPSLQGDTGELFF
TGTGCCAGCTCACCAAGCCTACAGGGGGACACCGGGGAGCTGTTTTTT
>.|TRBJ1-1|TRBV28|.
CASSLRGGAFF
TGTGCCAGCAGTTTAAGGGGGGGGGCTTTCTTT
>.|TRBJ1-2|TRBV11-2|.
CASSLDRSVSAYGYTF
TGTGCCAGCAGCTTAGATAGGTCTGTGTCGGCCTATGGCTACACCTTC
>.|TRBJ1-1|TRBV5-1|.
CASSSGPIFGNTEAFF
TGCGCCAGCAGCTCGGGACCGATTTTCGGGAACACTGAAGCTTTCTTT
>.|TRBJ2-7|TRBV5-4|.
CASSRDRSSYEQYF
TGTGCCAGCAGCAGAGACAGGTCATCCTACGAGCAGTACTTC
>.|TRBJ2-7|TRBV5-4|TRBD2
CASSLDWREGLYEQYF
TGTGCCAGCAGCTTGGATTGGCGGGAGGGCCTTTACGAGCAGTACTTC
>.|TRBJ2-6|TRBV18|.
CASSPTISGANVLTF
TGTGCCAGCTCACCAACGATCTCTGGGGCCAACGTCCTGACTTTC
>.|TRBJ2-6|TRBV4-1|TRBD1
CASSSSPTGSTSSGANVLTF
TGCGCCAGCAGTTCGAGCCCGACAGGGTCGACTTCCTCTGGGGCCAACGTCCTGACTTTC
>.|TRBJ1-1|TRBV30|.
CAWSINTEAFF
TGTGCCTGGAGTATCAACACTGAAGCTTTCTTT
>once|TRBJ1-1|TRBV6-2/TRBV6-3|.
CASSYILEGEAFF
TGTGCCAGCAGTTACATCCTTGAGGGAGAAGCTTTCTTT
>.|TRBJ1-2|TRBV9|.
CASSAIGANYGYTF
TGTGCCAGCAGCGCAATCGGGGCTAACTATGGCTACACCTTC
>.|TRBJ2-3|TRBV20-1|TRBD2
CSASWWREFGTQYF
TGCAGTGCTAGTTGGTGGCGGGAGTTCGGTACGCAGTATTTT
>.|TRBJ2-1|TRBV27|TRBD2
CASSPGLAASYNEQFF
TGTGCCAGCAGCCCCGGACTAGCGGCCAGCTACAATGAGCAGTTCTTC
>few|TRBJ2-7|TRBV7-2|.
CASSLETGLSYEQYF
TGTGCCAGCAGCTTGGAGACAGGCCTATCCTACGAGCAGTACTTC
>.|TRBJ2-7|TRBV28|.
CASSLSGNYEQYF
TGTGCCAGCAGTTTGAGTGGGAACTACGAGCAGTACTTC
>.|TRBJ1-2|TRBV25-1|.
CASSEHPYYGYTF
TGTGCCAGCAGTGAACACCCTTACTATGGCTACACCTTC
>.|TRBJ2-3|TRBV5-4|.
CARGRQGDTQYF
TGTGCCAGAGGACGCCAGGGAGATACGCAGTATTTT
>.|TRBJ2-1|TRBV9|TRBD2
CASSATSGDYSSYNEQFF
TGTGCCAGCAGCGCGACTAGCGGGGACTACAGCTCCTACAATGAGCAGTTCTTC
>.|TRBJ2-2|TRBV29-1|TRBD2
CSVDGGTGELFF
TGCAGCGTTGACGGGGGGACCGGGGAGCTGTTTTTT
>.|TRBJ2-7|TRBV11-2|TRBD2
CASSSWTSGTYEQYF
TGTGCCAGCAGCTCTTGGACTAGCGGGACGTACGAGCAGTACTTC
>.|TRBJ2-2|TRBV9|TRBD2
CASSVVSAGAANTGELFF
TGTGCCAGCAGCGTAGTTTCAGCGGGAGCCGCGAACACCGGGGAGCTGTTTTTT